One and the same sample provided the 7 T cell receptor beta chains below, sequenced in a study of CD8+CD57+ T cells in acquired aplastic anemia. TCR beta VDJ combinations and CDR3 sequences were profiled from genomic DNA. One entry per CDR3 protein, called by TCRdb with MiXCR from the reads. The sample contains roughly 81,000 distinct CDR3 sequences, under 50% of which appear only once. Sequenced material: sorted CD4+, CD8+, or CD8+CD57+ T cells (not recorded which) from PBMCs. The receptors were sampled from a human donor in good health, serving as a control.

CDR3 residues: CASSIRGRNSPLHF. CDR3 sequence (DNA): TGTGCCAGTAGTATCAGGGGGCGGAATTCACCCCTCCACTTT. The rearrangement uses TRBV19 and TRBJ1-6, with TRBD1 matching 8 bases. The CDR3 totals 14 residues. Losses at the gene ends were 3 bases for V and 7 bases for J; bases not matched to a gene: 2. Germline CDR1 LNHDA, CDR2 SQIVND (reference sequence).

V is TRBV7-8 and J is TRBJ1-2, with no clear D. V dropped 1 base and J dropped 8 bases, with 14 bases sitting between them. Germline loops: CDR1 SGHVS, CDR2 FQNEAQ. The CDR3 has 14 residues. In DNA form, the CDR3 reads TGTGCCAGCAGCTTAGAGCGCGACATAAGGGGCTACACCTTC. Protein sequence: CASSLERDIRGYTF.

The chain carries TRBV6-4 and TRBJ1-6; 8 positions agree with TRBD1. The CDR3 spans 14 residues. Trimming removed 6 bases from V and 7 bases from J; junction bases left unmatched: 5. The germline CDR1 and CDR2 sequences are MRHNA and SNTAGT. CDR3: CASSLAGGNSPLHF. CDR3 DNA sequence: TGTGCCAGCAGCTTGGCAGGGGGCAATTCACCCCTCCACTTT.

To note about this clonotype: One junction end disagrees with the germline gene, perhaps due to a read error. This chain joins TRBV10-3 and TRBJ2-7; D possibly matches TRBD1 or TRBD2 (6 bases each). Germline CDR1 is ENHRY and CDR2 is SYGVKD. The CDR3 consists of 15 residues. The CDR3 nucleotides read TGTGCCAGCAGTAAGGAAGGGGGACTCTCCTACGAGCAGTACTTC. Its protein is CASSKEGGLSYEQYF.

The V gene is TRBV5-8, the J gene TRBJ1-4; no reliable D call. The CDR3 covers 12 residues. Germline-derived CDR1 and CDR2 are SGHTS and YDEGEE. Trimming left V 2 bases short and J 5 bases short, with 4 bases between. The CDR3 DNA reads TGTGCCAGCAGCTTATACAATGAAAAACTGTTTTTT. This codes for CASSLYNEKLFF.

This clonotype was seen many times. The chain is built from TRBV3-1 and TRBJ1-2, with a tentative D call TRBD1 (5 bases). Germline V gene sequence: CDR1 LGHDT, CDR2 YNNKEL (reference sequence). Trimming cost V 0 bases and J 4 bases, with 12 bases left between them. This CDR3 is 15 amino acids long. The CDR3 region has the DNA TGTGCCAGCAGCCAAGATTTAGGGGAGGGCTATGGCTACACCTTC. This encodes CASSQDLGEGYGYTF.

This clonotype was seen repeatedly, ten times or more. This chain links TRBV3-1 with TRBJ2-7; 8 bases fit TRBD1. The CDR3 is 14 amino acids. Germline V lookup: CDR1 LGHDT, CDR2 YNNKEL (reference sequence). Trimming removed 3 bases from V and 7 bases from J; junction bases left unmatched: 8. CDR3 nucleotide sequence: TGTGCCAGCAGCCACCTTCAGGGGGCGCATGAGCAGTACTTC. It codes for CASSHLQGAHEQYF.